This T cell receptor beta chain appears in the sequencing data of a study of T cell repertoires in cytomegalovirus infection. Findings of the study overall: CMV-specific TCR beta clonotypes restricted by HLA-C were the ones dominating the ex vivo response.

This clonotype was seen repeatedly, ten times or more. Its antigen remains unknown. This CDR3 has 17 residues. CDR1 and CDR2 from the germline V gene are SNHLY and FYNNEI. V was cut by 4 bases and J by 0 bases, with 15 bases left in between. TCRdb independently ran MiXCR on the reads; one entry per CDR3 protein. The repertoire holds 400,000 to 550,000 distinct CDR3 sequences, with about 11% as singletons. The clonotype was recovered from a human donor in good health (CMV status not recorded). Some clones in this sample may be carry-over from other donors' samples. Sequenced material: PBMCs. The V gene is TRBV2, the J gene TRBJ2-2; D is uncertain. The CDR3 spells CASSGTAQTANTGELFF. For the CDR3, the DNA is TGTGCCAGCAGTGGAACAGCCCAGACTGCGAACACCGGGGAGCTGTTTTTT. Drawing the rest from reference TRBV2 and TRBJ2-2, the complete variable domain is EPEVTQTPSHQVTQMGQEVILRCVPISNHLYFYWYRQILGQKVEFLVSFYNNEISEKSEIFDDQFSVERPDGSNFTLKIRSTKLEDSAMYFCASSGTAQTANTGELFFGEGSRLTVL.